This section outlines one T cell receptor beta chain sequence together with its context. The germline V gene encodes CDR1 MNHEY and CDR2 SMNVEV (reference sequence). V lost 4 bases and J lost 6, with 16 bases in between. The CDR3 has 15 residues. The data were taken from a study of shared clonotypes between healthy human individuals. In the naive CD8 group, cells lacked CD45RO and were positively selected for CCR7, so terminally differentiated effector memory CD45RA+ cells were left out. Original processing notes: In the immunoSEQ data, sequences were junction-only and lacked quality scores, so filtering differed. Libraries were prepared by immunoSEQ multiplex PCR; TCRdb keeps only in-frame clonotypes and omits some of them. V and J calls and clone size follow that table, whereas D and trimming were derived from the DNA. This sample has some 2.1 million clones, with 85% to 95% found just once.

The sequence came from a man younger than 30 in good health. The V and J genes are TRBV27 and TRBJ1-5; D remains ambiguous. The material sequenced was naive CD8+ T cells sorted from blood. For the CDR3, the DNA is TGTGCCAGCAGTTCGGAGGGAGGTTTTGGTCAGCCCCAGCATTTT. This gives the protein CASSSEGGFGQPQHF.